Following are 30 T cell receptor beta chains from one sample sequenced in a study of cytomegalovirus exposure and HLA in healthy donors. 13 Jbeta primers and 60 Vbeta primers were used for the PCR. Sequencing used immunoSEQ multiplex PCR; TCRdb keeps in-frame clones, though not all of them. The top ten clones hold roughly 8% of a sample with some 99,000 clones, 77% of them seen once. Sequencing was carried out using PBMCs. The source of these receptors is a female donor in good health and CMV-seronegative.

This clone was picked up many times. Other DNA sequences from this sample encode an identical CDR3 as well. The gene calls are TRBV18 and TRBJ1-5; TRBD1 might be the D (5 bases). Germline CDR1 KGHSH, CDR2 LQKENI. V was cut by 2 bases and J by 4 bases, with 12 bases left in between. The CDR3 totals 15 residues. The CDR3 bases are TGTGCCAGCTCACCAGATCGGGGGGGAAATCAGCCCCAGCATTTT. Translation: CASSPDRGGNQPQHF. Based on the CDR3 plus reference TRBV18 and TRBJ1-5, the full variable domain is NAGVMQNPRHLVRRRGQEARLRCSPMKGHSHVYWYRQLPEEGLKFMVYLQKENIIDESGMPKERFSAEFPKEGPSILRIQQVVRGDSAAYFCASSPDRGGNQPQHFGDGTRLSIL.

The V gene is TRBV6-1, the J gene TRBJ2-2; D not resolved. V lost 4 bases, J lost 4 bases, and 7 bases lay in between. The CDR3 covers 13 residues. The germline CDR1 and CDR2 sequences are MNHNS and SASEGT. The CDR3 DNA reads as TGTGCCAGCAGTGTGAGCCTCACCGGGGAGCTGTTTTTT. Encoded protein: CASSVSLTGELFF.

V and J are TRBV6-6 and TRBJ1-3; a weak D match, TRBD1 (6 bases). Germline V gene lookup returns CDR1 MNHNY and CDR2 SVGAGI (reference sequence). V was trimmed by 2 bases and J by 0 bases, leaving 11 bases between them. The CDR3 covers 16 residues. The CDR3 DNA reads TGTGCCAGCAGTTACCAGGGGCCGAGCTCTGGAAACACCATATATTTT. This encodes CASSYQGPSSGNTIYF.

As for this clone: Since the CDR3 does not end with the conserved phenylalanine or tryptophan, this likely comes from a read error. The chain couples TRBV7-9 to TRBJ1-6, with 8 bases identical to TRBD1. The CDR3 covers 15 residues. J lost 7 bases, V lost 3 bases, and 5 bases had no gene match. Germline CDR1 is SEHNR and CDR2 is FQNEAQ (reference sequence). CDR3 amino acids: CASSLTGVQNSPLHS. The DNA for the CDR3 is TGTGCCAGCAGCTTGACAGGGGTGCAAAATTCACCCCTCCACTCT.

The chain links TRBV5-1 to TRBJ2-3; maybe TRBD2 (6 bases). CDR1 and CDR2 (germline): SGHRS, YFSETQ. The CDR3 runs 15 residues. Trimming pared 0 bases from V and 4 bases from J, leaving 12 bases between. The CDR3 protein is CASSLVTSSSDTQYF. CDR3 sequence (DNA): TGCGCCAGCAGCTTGGTAACTAGCTCATCAGATACGCAGTATTTT.

The chain has TRBV28 and TRBJ1-1; D ambiguous. Per germline, CDR1 MDHEN and CDR2 SYDVKM. There are 14 residues in the CDR3. Trimming shortened V by 1 base and J by 4 bases, and 10 bases separated the two germline ends. This CDR3 is CASSLSRGSTEAFF. The CDR3 DNA is TGTGCCAGCAGTTTATCCAGAGGTAGCACTGAAGCTTTCTTT.

The chain carries TRBV7-9 and TRBJ2-5; 9 bases are a match to TRBD1. CDR3 size: 15 residues. Germline lookup yields CDR1 SEHNR and CDR2 FQNEAQ (reference sequence). Losses at the gene ends were 4 bases for V and 5 bases for J; bases not matched to a gene: 8. This chain's CDR3 is CASSYWTGAGETQYF. CDR3 bases: TGTGCCAGCAGCTATTGGACAGGGGCGGGGGAGACCCAGTACTTC.

The chain recombines TRBV5-1 with TRBJ1-1; 9 positions agree with TRBD1. CDR1 is SGHRS and CDR2 is YFSETQ in the germline V gene. V was clipped by 6 bases and J by 2 bases; unmatched bases: 8. This CDR3 has 15 amino acids. CDR3 region: CASNPFTGGNTEAFF. The CDR3 nucleotides are TGCGCCAGCAACCCCTTTACAGGGGGCAACACTGAAGCTTTCTTT.

This clone was detected only a few times. The V call is TRBV7-9, the J call TRBJ2-1; D is possibly TRBD2 (6 bases). Germline CDR1 SEHNR, CDR2 FQNEAQ (reference sequence). With 5 bases removed from V and 2 bases from J, the gap between germline ends came to 13 bases. This CDR3 has 15 amino acids. Written as DNA, the CDR3 is TGTGCCAGCAGCCGGGACTCTACCCCCTACAATGAGCAGTTCTTC. Protein: CASSRDSTPYNEQFF.

This sequence joins TRBV28 and TRBJ1-6; 7 nucleotides align to TRBD1. V was clipped by 4 bases and J by 6 bases; unmatched bases: 6. The CDR3 runs to 15 residues. Germline CDR1 is MDHEN and CDR2 is SYDVKM. The CDR3 reads CASSSRAGGNSPLHF. CDR3 nucleotide sequence: TGTGCCAGCAGTTCCCGGGCAGGGGGTAATTCACCCCTCCACTTT.

V is TRBV30 and J is TRBJ1-1; 7 bases fit TRBD1. This CDR3 comprises 12 residues. J lost 11 bases, V lost 3 bases, and 9 bases had no gene match. Germline V CDR1 and CDR2: GTSNPN, SVGIG (reference sequence). CDR3 DNA: TGTGCCTGGAGCCCCCGCGGCAGGGGGGCTTTCTTT. It yields the protein CAWSPRGRGAFF.

J is TRBJ1-2 and V is TRBV18; D is unresolved. CDR3 length: 12 amino acids. V was cut by 8 bases and J by 6 bases, with 13 bases left in between. Per the germline V gene, CDR1 is KGHSH and CDR2 is LQKENI. CDR3 coding DNA: TGTGCCAGCGTCGAGGGTCAAGATGGCTACACCTTC. Residues: CASVEGQDGYTF.

The chain joins TRBV4-3 to TRBJ2-3, with a possible D match to TRBD2 (5 bases). The germline V gene has CDR1 LGHNA and CDR2 YSLEER. This CDR3 spans 15 amino acids. V dropped 0 bases and J dropped 4 bases, with 11 bases sitting between them. The CDR3 sequence is CASSQDSMDSDTQYF. DNA for the CDR3: TGCGCCAGCAGCCAAGATTCTATGGACTCAGATACGCAGTATTTT.

The CDR3 loop reads CASSLGQLSGTGELFF. CDR3 DNA: TGTGCCAGCAGCTTAGGGCAGCTTAGCGGTACCGGGGAGCTGTTTTTT. The rearrangement links TRBV7-3 to TRBJ2-2, with a weak D call TRBD2 (6 bases). Between the trimmed V and J ends, which lost 2 bases and 5 bases, there was a span of 15 bases. Germline CDR1 is SGHTA and CDR2 is FQGTGA. This CDR3 region has 16 residues.

Comments on this clone: The junction departs from germline at one end; a sequencing error may be responsible. This chain connects TRBV7-9 to TRBJ2-7, with 7 bases that match TRBD2. The CDR3 spans 17 residues. Per the germline V gene, CDR1 is SEHNR and CDR2 is FQNEAQ (reference sequence). CDR3 DNA: TGTTCCAGCAGCTTAGGGCGTCGGGGGGTTATCTCCTACGAGCAGTACTTC. It is translated as CSSSLGRRGVISYEQYF.

A single count supports this clone. This chain uses TRBV7-2 with TRBJ1-2; 11 positions match TRBD1. V shed 2 bases, J shed 8 bases, and the junction held 7 bases outside the gene matches. The CDR3 is 15 residues long. Germline CDR1 SGHTA, CDR2 FQGNSA. For the CDR3, the DNA is TGTGCCAGCAGCTTAAAGCCGGACAGGGGGCTGGGCTACACCTTC. Protein product: CASSLKPDRGLGYTF.

The V and J genes are TRBV29-1 and TRBJ2-3; 7 bases align to TRBD2. Trimming removed 2 bases from V and 1 base from J; junction bases left unmatched: 0. This CDR3 spans 13 amino acids. In germline, CDR1 is SQVTM, CDR2 ANQGSEA. In DNA, the CDR3 is TGCAGCGTTGAACGGGGGGGCACAGATACGCAGTATTTT. It is translated as CSVERGGTDTQYF.

Comment on this clone: The same CDR3 also results from other DNA sequences found in this sample. This chain joins TRBV5-6 and TRBJ2-7; D is uncertain. Germline values: CDR1 SGHDT, CDR2 YYEEEE. V lost 0 bases to trimming and J lost 4 bases, with 5 bases between them. The CDR3 is 12 amino acids. CDR3 residues: CASSLGLYEQYF. The CDR3 nucleotides are TGTGCCAGCAGCTTGGGGCTTTACGAGCAGTACTTC.

The gene calls are TRBV11-2 and TRBJ1-2, with 9 bases that match TRBD1. Germline loops: CDR1 SGHAT, CDR2 FQNNGV. The CDR3 contains 14 residues. The V segment lost 0 bases and the J segment 6 bases; nucleotides outside the gene matches: 2. The CDR3 DNA is TGTGCCAGCAGCTTAGATCGGGACAGGGATGGCTACACCTTC. Its translation is CASSLDRDRDGYTF.

The chain carries TRBV10-3 and TRBJ2-7; 8 nucleotides align to TRBD1. CDR1 is ENHRY and CDR2 is SYGVKD in the germline V gene. CDR3 length: 11 residues. The ends lost 5 bases at V and 7 bases at J; junction bases unmatched: 1. For the CDR3, the DNA is TGTGCCATCAGTACAGGGGGTGAGCAGTACTTC. This gives the protein CAISTGGEQYF.

The chain carries TRBV19 and TRBJ2-7; 7 bases match TRBD1. The J segment lost 3 bases and the V segment lost 7 bases, leaving 6 bases of the junction unmatched. CDR1 is LNHDA, CDR2 SQIVND, per germline (reference sequence). The CDR3 is 13 amino acids. The CDR3 loop reads CASTTRDSYEQYF. The DNA of the CDR3 is TGTGCCAGTACCACCCGGGACAGCTACGAGCAGTACTTC.

Concerning this clone: One end of the junction varies from germline; a read error may be responsible. The rearrangement links TRBV7-9 to TRBJ1-2; weak D call: TRBD1 (6 bases). The CDR3 consists of 16 residues. Looked up from germline, CDR1 is SEHNR and CDR2 is FQNEAQ (reference sequence). The CDR3 loop is CSSSTITGLYRDGYTF. The CDR3 DNA sequence: TGTTCCAGCAGCACTATCACAGGGCTTTACAGGGATGGCTACACCTTC.

The V gene is TRBV6-5, the J gene TRBJ2-7; possibly TRBD1 for D (6 bases). CDR1 is MNHEY, CDR2 SVGAGI, per germline. The CDR3 is made up of 15 amino acids. V lost 0 bases to trimming and J lost 4 bases, with 13 bases between them. The CDR3 is CASSYSGVGQYEQYF. CDR3 sequence (DNA): TGTGCCAGCAGTTACTCTGGGGTCGGACAGTACGAGCAGTACTTC.

The table lists this clone with a few counts. The CDR3 nucleotides read TGTGCCAGCAGTTCTTTACAGGGGAACACTGAAGCTTTCTTT. Protein: CASSSLQGNTEAFF. The chain has TRBV6-5 and TRBJ1-1; tentative D call: TRBD1 (6 bases). Germline values: CDR1 MNHEY, CDR2 SVGAGI. This CDR3 spans 14 amino acids. V dropped 4 bases and J dropped 1 base, with 10 bases sitting between them.

A note on this clone: The sample contains more than one DNA sequence encoding this CDR3. The rearrangement joins TRBV28 to TRBJ2-7, with D perhaps TRBD2 (6 bases). V dropped 6 bases and J dropped 4 bases, with 10 bases sitting between them. The CDR3 sequence is 12 residues long. Germline CDR1 MDHEN, CDR2 SYDVKM. The CDR3 DNA reads TGTGCCAGCAGGGCCGGGGGATACGAGCAGTACTTC. It is translated as CASRAGGYEQYF.

This sequence joins TRBV15 and TRBJ2-3, with D perhaps TRBD1 (6 bases). The CDR3 has 16 amino acids. From germline, CDR1 is LNHNV and CDR2 YYDKDF (reference sequence). V lost 0 bases to trimming and J lost 2 bases, with 12 bases between them. This CDR3 is CATSREGAFNTDTQYF. For the CDR3, the DNA is TGTGCCACCAGCAGAGAGGGGGCCTTCAACACAGATACGCAGTATTTT. Full variable domain (missing parts from reference TRBV15 and TRBJ2-3): DAMVIQNPRYQVTQFGKPVTLSCSQTLNHNVMYWYQQKSSQAPKLLFHYYDKDFNNEADTPDNFQSRRPNTSFCFLDIRSPGLGDTAMYLCATSREGAFNTDTQYFGPGTRLTVL.

The chain combines TRBV6-6 with TRBJ2-4; D is perhaps TRBD2 (5 bases). CDR1 is MNHNY and CDR2 is SVGAGI in the germline V gene (reference sequence). This CDR3 spans 15 amino acids. V lost 3 bases and J lost 1, with 10 bases in between. For the CDR3, the DNA is TGTGCCAGCAGTTATGGAGGATGGGCCAAAAACATTCAGTACTTC. Translated, it gives CASSYGGWAKNIQYF.

With respect to this clone: One end of the junction varies from germline; a read error may be responsible. This chain joins TRBV28 and TRBJ2-7; 7 bases match TRBD1. From germline, CDR1 is MDHEN and CDR2 SYDVKM. The CDR3 loop spans 11 amino acids. The CDR3 protein is CASSFPGTADF. CDR3 in DNA: TGTGCCAGCAGTTTCCCCGGGACAGCAGACTTC.

This clone came up once. The rearrangement links TRBV19 to TRBJ2-3, with TRBD2 matching over 7 bases. This CDR3 has 15 amino acids. Germline trimming cut 5 bases from V and 2 bases from J; bases unmatched to any gene: 7. From germline, CDR1 is LNHDA and CDR2 SQIVND (reference sequence). DNA for the CDR3: TGTGCCAGTAGTCCCCTAGCGGTCCTCACAGATACGCAGTATTTT. Its protein is CASSPLAVLTDTQYF.

The chain is built from TRBV5-1 and TRBJ1-1, with 9 bases lining up with TRBD1. This CDR3 has 16 residues. V lost 3 bases to trimming and J lost 1 base; unmatched junction nucleotides: 7. Per the germline V gene, CDR1 is SGHRS and CDR2 is YFSETQ. This CDR3 is CASSSRQGGPNTEAFF. CDR3 in DNA: TGCGCCAGCAGCTCTCGACAGGGGGGACCGAACACTGAAGCTTTCTTT.